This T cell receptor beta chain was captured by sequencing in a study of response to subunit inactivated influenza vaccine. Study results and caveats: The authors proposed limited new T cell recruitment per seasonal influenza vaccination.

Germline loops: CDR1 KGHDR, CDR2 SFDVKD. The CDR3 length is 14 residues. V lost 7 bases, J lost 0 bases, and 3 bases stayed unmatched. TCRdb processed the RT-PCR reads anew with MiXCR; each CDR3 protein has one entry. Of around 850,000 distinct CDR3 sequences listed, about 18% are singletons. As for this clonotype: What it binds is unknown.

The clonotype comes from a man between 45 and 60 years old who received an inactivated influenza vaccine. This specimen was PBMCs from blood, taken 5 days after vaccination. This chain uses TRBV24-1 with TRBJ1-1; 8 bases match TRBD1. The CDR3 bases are TGTGCCACCAGAGGGACAGGAATGAACACTGAAGCTTTCTTT. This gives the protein CATRGTGMNTEAFF.